This T cell receptor (beta chain) was profiled in a study of OX40 agonist ivuxolimab in advanced cancers. The study in broad terms: Ivuxolimab, which targeted the costimulatory receptor OX40 (CD134), was an agonistic, fully human IgG2 monoclonal antibody. Prior anti-PD-1, anti-PD-L1 or anti-CTLA-4 therapy was permitted, and checkpoint inhibitors had been received by more than 35% of dose-escalation patients. Partial responses occurred in three dose-escalation patients: two with cutaneous melanoma and one with hepatocellular carcinoma. The paper reports the monotherapy dose-escalation portion (N = 52 patients) of the phase I ivuxolimab trial. Of the approximately 54 patients in dose escalation, about 20 had hepatocellular carcinoma, some 15 had melanoma, 9 had renal cell carcinoma and 9 had head and neck cancer. Intravenous ivuxolimab was administered to patients every 2 weeks at six dose levels: 0.01, 0.1, 0.3, 1.5, 3 and 10 mg/kg. Peripheral TCRbeta sequencing aimed to test whether ivuxolimab altered TCR sequence diversity and caused clonal T-cell expansion. In the dose-escalation cohort, around 80% of patients were male, and the mean age was roughly 60 years with a range of about 20 to 80.

The full study reports these points: The antigen specificity of the peripheral T cells that underwent clonal expansion was not determined. At doses from 0.1 to 3.0 mg/kg, clonal expansion was seen in both CD4+ and CD8+ blood T cells between baseline and week 6. Low levels of normalized T-cell clonal expansion were also seen in some patients who did not respond. In partial responders in the 0.1-3.0 mg/kg groups, normalized peripheral clonal expansion was found to be among the lowest, especially among CD8+ T cells. After ivuxolimab, more expanded clones were found on average in CD8+ T cells than in CD4+ T cells.

V sheds 0 bases and J sheds 15 bases, leaving 13 bases between their ends. CDR1 SGDLS and CDR2 YYNGEE were looked up in the germline V gene. Inclusive of the bounding cysteine and phenylalanine, the CDR3 is 12 residues long. The kept DNA is CDR3 alone, 36 bases in frame from the first base. Patients with autoimmune disease history or receiving systemic immunosuppression were excluded from the trial. Peripheral blood for TCR sequencing was drawn from every dose cohort at baseline, at cycle 4 day 1 and at cycle 7 day 1. Samples were obtained from an open-label, multicenter, first-in-human phase I dose-escalation trial of ivuxolimab. The trial enrolled adults with locally advanced or metastatic head and neck squamous cell, hepatocellular, melanoma or renal cell carcinoma. CD4+ and CD8+ T cells were sorted separately from peripheral blood before TCR sequencing. Genomic DNA was isolated from the sorted cells so that the TCRbeta CDR3 region could be sequenced. The immunoSEQ Assay was used for sequencing of TCRbeta CDR3 regions. Here the immuneACCESS table is served through TCRdb, limited to in-frame sequences with V and J called. Missing clones are a known gap in these copies; in checked studies unresolved V genes cover under half, and the rest lacks a known reason. Across this sample there are some 50,000 clones, with under 85% seen only once. The ten largest clones add up to about 3.1% of the sample.

Notes on this clone: Its binding antigen is unknown. Within one base of it there is no much larger clone, and no base qualities were kept.

The chain couples TRBV9 to TRBJ2-1; a tentative D call is TRBD2 (5 bases match). The sequences come from CD4+ or CD8+ T cells sorted from blood, collected in a trial of the OX40 agonist ivuxolimab. The receptor comes from an adult with an advanced solid tumor such as melanoma, head and neck, liver or kidney cancer. The CDR3 has the sequence CASSVGNSDTFF. The nucleotides are TGTGCCAGCAGCGTAGGTAATAGCGACACGTTCTTC.